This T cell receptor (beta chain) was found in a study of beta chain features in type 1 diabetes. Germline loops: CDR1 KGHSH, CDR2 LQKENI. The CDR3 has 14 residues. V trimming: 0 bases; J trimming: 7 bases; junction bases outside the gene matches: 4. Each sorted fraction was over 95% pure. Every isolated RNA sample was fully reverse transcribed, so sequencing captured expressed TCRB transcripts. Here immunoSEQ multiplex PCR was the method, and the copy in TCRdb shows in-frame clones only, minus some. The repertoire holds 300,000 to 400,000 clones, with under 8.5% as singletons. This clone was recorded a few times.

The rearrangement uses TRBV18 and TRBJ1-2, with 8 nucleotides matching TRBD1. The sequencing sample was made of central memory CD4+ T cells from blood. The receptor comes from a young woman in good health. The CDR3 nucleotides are TGTGCCAGCTCACCACCGGGACAGGATGCTGGCTACACCTTC. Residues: CASSPPGQDAGYTF.